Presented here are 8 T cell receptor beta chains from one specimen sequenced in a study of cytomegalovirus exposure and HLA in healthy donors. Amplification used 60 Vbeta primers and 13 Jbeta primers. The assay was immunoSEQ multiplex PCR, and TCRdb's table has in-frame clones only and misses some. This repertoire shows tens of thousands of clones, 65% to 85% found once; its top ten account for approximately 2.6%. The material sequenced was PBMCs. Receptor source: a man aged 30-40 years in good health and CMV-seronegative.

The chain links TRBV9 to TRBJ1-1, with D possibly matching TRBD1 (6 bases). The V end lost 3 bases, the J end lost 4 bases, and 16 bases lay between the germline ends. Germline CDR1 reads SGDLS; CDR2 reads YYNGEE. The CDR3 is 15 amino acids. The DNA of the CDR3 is TGTGCCAGCAGCGAAAGGGGGGGGGTGAGCACTGAAGCTTTCTTT. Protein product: CASSERGGVSTEAFF.

The CDR3 sequence: CASSRQPEAFF. The CDR3 DNA follows: TGTGCCAGCAGCCGACAGCCTGAAGCTTTCTTT. The J gene is TRBJ1-1, the V gene TRBV7-8, with D perhaps matching TRBD1 (5 bases). CDR3 length equals 11 residues. The germline V gene encodes CDR1 SGHVS and CDR2 FQNEAQ. The V gene lost 5 bases and the J gene lost 6 bases, with 7 bases spanning the gap.

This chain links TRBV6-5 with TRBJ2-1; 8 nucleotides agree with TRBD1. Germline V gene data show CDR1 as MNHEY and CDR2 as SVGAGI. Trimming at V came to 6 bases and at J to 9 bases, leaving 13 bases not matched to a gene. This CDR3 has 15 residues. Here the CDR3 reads CASRTRDRSGGEQFF. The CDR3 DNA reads TGTGCCAGCAGGACCCGGGACAGGTCCGGCGGTGAGCAGTTCTTC.

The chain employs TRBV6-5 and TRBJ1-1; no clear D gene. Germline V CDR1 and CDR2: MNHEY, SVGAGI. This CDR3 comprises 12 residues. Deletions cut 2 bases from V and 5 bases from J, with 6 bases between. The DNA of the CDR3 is TGTGCCAGCAGTTACGGACTAACTGAAGCTTTCTTT. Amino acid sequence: CASSYGLTEAFF.

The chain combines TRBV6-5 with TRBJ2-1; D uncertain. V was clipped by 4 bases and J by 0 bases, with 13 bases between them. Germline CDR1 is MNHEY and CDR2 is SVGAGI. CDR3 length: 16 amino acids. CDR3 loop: CASSSSTVSSYNEQFF. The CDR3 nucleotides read TGTGCCAGCAGTTCCAGCACAGTGAGCTCCTACAATGAGCAGTTCTTC.

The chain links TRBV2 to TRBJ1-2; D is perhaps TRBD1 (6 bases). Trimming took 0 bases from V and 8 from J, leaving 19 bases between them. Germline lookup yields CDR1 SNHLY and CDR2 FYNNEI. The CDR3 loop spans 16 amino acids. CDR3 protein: CASSEAGTSLAGGYTF. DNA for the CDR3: TGTGCCAGCAGTGAAGCGGGGACATCTCTTGCTGGGGGCTACACCTTC. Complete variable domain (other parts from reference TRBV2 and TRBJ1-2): EPEVTQTPSHQVTQMGQEVILRCVPISNHLYFYWYRQILGQKVEFLVSFYNNEISEKSEIFDDQFSVERPDGSNFTLKIRSTKLEDSAMYFCASSEAGTSLAGGYTFGSGTRLTVV.

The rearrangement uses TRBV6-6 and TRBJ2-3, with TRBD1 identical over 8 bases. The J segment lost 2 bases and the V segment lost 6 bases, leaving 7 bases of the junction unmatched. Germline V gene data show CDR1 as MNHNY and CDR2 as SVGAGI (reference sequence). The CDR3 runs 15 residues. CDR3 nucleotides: TGTGCCAGCAGACCCGGACAGGGCCCCACAGATACGCAGTATTTT. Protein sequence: CASRPGQGPTDTQYF.

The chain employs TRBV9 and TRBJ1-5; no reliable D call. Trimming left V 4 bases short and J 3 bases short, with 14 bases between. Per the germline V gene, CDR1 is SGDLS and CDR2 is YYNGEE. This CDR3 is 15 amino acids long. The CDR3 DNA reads TGTGCCAGCAGCCCCTACGCGGGGTTCAATCAGCCCCAGCATTTT. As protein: CASSPYAGFNQPQHF.